The 7 T cell receptor beta chains presented below share a single source sample, sequenced in a study of blood T cells in healthy people across ages. Combining a sample-barcoded 5' primer with a J-beta primer mix, a second PCR ran for about 7 to 12 cycles. Each CDR3 protein gets one entry after TCRdb re-called the 5' RACE reads with MiXCR. Here the sample spans under 800,000 distinct CDR3 sequences, more than 40% being singletons. The source material was blood. The receptors originated from a woman aged 55-75 years in good health.

The J gene is TRBJ2-5, the V gene TRBV6-2 or TRBV6-3; 11 bases map to TRBD1. CDR1 is MNHEY, CDR2 SVGEGT, per germline. The CDR3 length is 16 residues. Trimming at V came to 6 bases and at J to 11 bases, leaving 17 bases not matched to a gene. CDR3 protein: CASRNPGQGVVNEQYF. The CDR3 coding sequence is TGTGCCAGCAGAAACCCGGGACAGGGGGTGGTAAATGAGCAGTACTTC.

This clonotype has just one count. CDR3 nucleotide sequence: TGTGCCAGCAGTGAAGCTCACCTAGCGGGGTTCGGGGAGACCCAGTACTTC. It translates to CASSEAHLAGFGETQYF. V and J are TRBV6-1 and TRBJ2-7, with TRBD2 matching 9 bases. The J call may be wrong; the DNA end is better matched by TRBJ2-5. In germline, CDR1 is MNHNS, CDR2 SASEGT. This CDR3 comprises 17 residues.

This clonotype occurred once. The CDR3 coding sequence is TGTGCCAGCAGCCCTAGTCCAGGTTTCGGGGAAAAACTGTTTTTT. This codes for CASSPSPGFGEKLFF. The chain is built from TRBV9 and TRBJ1-4; D gene unclear. The CDR3 contains 15 residues. Per germline, CDR1 SGDLS and CDR2 YYNGEE. V was shortened by 4 bases and J by 8 bases, with 18 bases between the two germline ends.

V is TRBV7-9 and J is TRBJ1-4; D remains unclear. The CDR3 length is 14 residues. Germline CDR1 reads SEHNR; CDR2 reads FQNEAQ (reference sequence). V gave up 6 bases and J gave up 8 bases, with 16 bases separating them. For the CDR3, the DNA is TGTGCCAGCAGTTCTGACGGACCTAGGGAAAAACTGTTTTTT. It translates to CASSSDGPREKLFF.

The chain couples TRBV29-1 to TRBJ2-1; no clear D. Germline assignment: CDR1 SQVTM and CDR2 ANQGSEA. V was clipped by 6 bases and J by 5 bases, with 5 bases between them. This CDR3 comprises 10 residues. The chain's CDR3 is CSVANNEQFF. The CDR3 region has the DNA TGCAGCGTCGCGAACAATGAGCAGTTCTTC.

In this sample, this clonotype turned up many times. This chain connects TRBV7-2 to TRBJ1-2; the match to TRBD1 covers 11 bases. Germline values: CDR1 SGHTA, CDR2 FQGNSA. V gave up 2 bases and J gave up 8 bases; unmatched junction bases: 13. The CDR3 runs to 17 residues. The CDR3 DNA follows: TGTGCCAGCAGCTTATACTTTGGACAGGGGGCTTTATCAGGCTACACCTTC. Translated, it gives CASSLYFGQGALSGYTF.

The chain combines TRBV5-1 with TRBJ2-1; no clear D gene. Near its end, the DNA agrees better with TRBJ2-7, so the J call may be wrong. In germline, CDR1 is SGHRS, CDR2 YFSETQ. The CDR3 extends over 12 amino acids. CDR3 sequence: CASRDSYNEQYF. DNA of the CDR3: TGCGCCAGCAGGGATTCCTACAATGAGCAGTACTTC.